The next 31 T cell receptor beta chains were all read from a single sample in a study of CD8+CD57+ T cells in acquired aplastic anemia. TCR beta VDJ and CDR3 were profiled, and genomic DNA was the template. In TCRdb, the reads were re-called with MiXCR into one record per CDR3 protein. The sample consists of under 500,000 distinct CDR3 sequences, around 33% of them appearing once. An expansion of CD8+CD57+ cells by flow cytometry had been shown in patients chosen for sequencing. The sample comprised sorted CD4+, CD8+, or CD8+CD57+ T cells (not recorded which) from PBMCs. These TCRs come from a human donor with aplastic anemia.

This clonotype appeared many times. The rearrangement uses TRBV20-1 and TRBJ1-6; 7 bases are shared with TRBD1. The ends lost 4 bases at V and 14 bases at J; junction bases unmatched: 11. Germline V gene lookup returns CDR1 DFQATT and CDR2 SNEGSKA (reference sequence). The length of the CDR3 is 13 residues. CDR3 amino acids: CSAIQQGPETLHF. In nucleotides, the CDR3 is TGCAGTGCTATACAACAGGGGCCGGAGACCCTCCACTTT.

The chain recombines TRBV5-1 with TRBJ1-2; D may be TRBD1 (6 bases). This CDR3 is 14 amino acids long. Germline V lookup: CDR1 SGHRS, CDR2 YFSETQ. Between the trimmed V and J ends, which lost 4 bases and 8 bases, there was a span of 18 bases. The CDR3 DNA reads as TGCGCCAGCAGCCAGGGGACACTACCAGGAGGCTACACCTTC. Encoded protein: CASSQGTLPGGYTF.

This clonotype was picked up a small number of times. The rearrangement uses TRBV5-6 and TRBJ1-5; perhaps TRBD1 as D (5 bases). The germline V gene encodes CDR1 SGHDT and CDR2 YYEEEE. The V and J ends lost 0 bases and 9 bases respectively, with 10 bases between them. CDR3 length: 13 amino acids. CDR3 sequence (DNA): TGTGCCAGCAGCTTGGGACAGTTGCTGCCCCAGCATTTT. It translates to CASSLGQLLPQHF.

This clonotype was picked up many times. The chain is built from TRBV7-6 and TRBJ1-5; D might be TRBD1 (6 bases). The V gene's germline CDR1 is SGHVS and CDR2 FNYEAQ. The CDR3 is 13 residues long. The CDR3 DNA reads TGTGCGAGGACAGACAATAGCAATCAGCCCCAGCATTTT. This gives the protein CARTDNSNQPQHF.

The CDR3 nucleotides read TGTGCCAGCAGTGCTGAAACTGAGAACACTGAAGCTTTCTTT. Amino acids: CASSAETENTEAFF. This chain uses TRBV6-1 with TRBJ1-1; D gene unclear. V gave up 4 bases and J gave up 1 base, with 10 bases separating them. The CDR3 totals 14 residues. The germline CDR1 and CDR2 sequences are MNHNS and SASEGT.

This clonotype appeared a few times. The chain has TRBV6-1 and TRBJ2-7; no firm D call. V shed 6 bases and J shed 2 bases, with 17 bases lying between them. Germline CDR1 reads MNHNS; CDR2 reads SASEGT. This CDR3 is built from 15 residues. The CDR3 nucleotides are TGTGCCAGCAGGAAGGGCATGGACGGAGCCTACGAGCAGTACTTC. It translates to CASRKGMDGAYEQYF.

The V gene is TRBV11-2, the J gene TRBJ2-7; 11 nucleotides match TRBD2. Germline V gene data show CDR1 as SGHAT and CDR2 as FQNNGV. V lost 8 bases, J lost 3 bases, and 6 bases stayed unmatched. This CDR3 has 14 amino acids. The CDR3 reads CASGLAGSYYEQYF. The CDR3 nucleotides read TGTGCCAGCGGACTAGCGGGCAGTTACTACGAGCAGTACTTC.

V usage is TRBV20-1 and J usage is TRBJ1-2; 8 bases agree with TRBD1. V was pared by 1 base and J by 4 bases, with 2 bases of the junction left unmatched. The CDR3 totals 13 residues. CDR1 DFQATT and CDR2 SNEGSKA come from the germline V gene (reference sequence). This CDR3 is CSARAGTGYGYTF. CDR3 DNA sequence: TGCAGTGCTAGAGCTGGGACAGGCTATGGCTACACCTTC.

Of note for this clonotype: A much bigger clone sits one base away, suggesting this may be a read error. The CDR3 DNA sequence: TGTGCCAGCAGCTTACGAGAGAGCTCCTATAATCCACCCCTCCACTTT. Translation: CASSLRESSYNPPLHF. This chain uses TRBV11-2 with TRBJ1-6; D unclear. Per germline, CDR1 SGHAT and CDR2 FQNNGV. The CDR3 runs to 16 residues.

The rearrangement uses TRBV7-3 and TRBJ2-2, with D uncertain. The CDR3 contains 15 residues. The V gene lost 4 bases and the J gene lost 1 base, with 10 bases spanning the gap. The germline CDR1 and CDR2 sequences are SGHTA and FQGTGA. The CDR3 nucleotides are TGTGCCAGCAGCTATATAGACGGGAACACCGGGGAGCTGTTTTTT. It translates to CASSYIDGNTGELFF.

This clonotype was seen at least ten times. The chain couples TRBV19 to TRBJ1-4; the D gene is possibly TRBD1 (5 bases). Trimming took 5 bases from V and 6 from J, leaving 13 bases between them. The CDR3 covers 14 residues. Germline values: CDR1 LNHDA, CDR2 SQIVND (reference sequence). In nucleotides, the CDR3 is TGTGCCAGTAGTTCGGGGGAAATACATGAAAAACTGTTTTTT. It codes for CASSSGEIHEKLFF. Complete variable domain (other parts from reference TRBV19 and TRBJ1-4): DGGITQSPKYLFRKEGQNVTLSCEQNLNHDAMYWYRQDPGQGLRLIYYSQIVNDFQKGDIAEGYSVSREKKESFPLTVTSAQKNPTAFYLCASSSGEIHEKLFFGSGTQLSVL.

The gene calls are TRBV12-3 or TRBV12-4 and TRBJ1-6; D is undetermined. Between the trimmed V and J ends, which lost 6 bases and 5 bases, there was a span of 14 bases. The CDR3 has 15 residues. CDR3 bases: TGTGCCAGCAGCGCCGGGAGGGTTAATAATTCACCCCTCCACTTT. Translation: CASSAGRVNNSPLHF.

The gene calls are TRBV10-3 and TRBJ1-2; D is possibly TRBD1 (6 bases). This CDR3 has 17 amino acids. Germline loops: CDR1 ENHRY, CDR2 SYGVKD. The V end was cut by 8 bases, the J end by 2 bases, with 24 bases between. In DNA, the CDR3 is TGTGCCATCTCCACTCAGCGTGAAGGAGGGGGAAACTATGGCTACACCTTC. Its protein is CAISTQREGGGNYGYTF.

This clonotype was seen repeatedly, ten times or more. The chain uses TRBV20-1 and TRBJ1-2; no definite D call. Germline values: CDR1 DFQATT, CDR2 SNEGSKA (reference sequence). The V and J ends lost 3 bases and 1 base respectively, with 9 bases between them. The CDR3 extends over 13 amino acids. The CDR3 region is CSASKGFNYGYTF. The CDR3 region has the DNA TGCAGTGCTAGTAAAGGTTTTAACTATGGCTACACCTTC.

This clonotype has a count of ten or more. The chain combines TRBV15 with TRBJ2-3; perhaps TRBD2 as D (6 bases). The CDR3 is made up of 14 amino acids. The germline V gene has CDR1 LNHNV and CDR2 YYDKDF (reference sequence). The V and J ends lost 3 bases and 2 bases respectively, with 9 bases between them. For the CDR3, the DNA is TGTGCCACCAGCAGGGGACTTACCACAGATACGCAGTATTTT. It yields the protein CATSRGLTTDTQYF.

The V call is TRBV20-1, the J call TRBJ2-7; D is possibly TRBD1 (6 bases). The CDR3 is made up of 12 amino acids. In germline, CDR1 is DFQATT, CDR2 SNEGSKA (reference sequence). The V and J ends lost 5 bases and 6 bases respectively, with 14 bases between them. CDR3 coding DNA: TGCAGTGCTCCTAAGACAGGCGGCGAGCAGTACTTC. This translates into CSAPKTGGEQYF.

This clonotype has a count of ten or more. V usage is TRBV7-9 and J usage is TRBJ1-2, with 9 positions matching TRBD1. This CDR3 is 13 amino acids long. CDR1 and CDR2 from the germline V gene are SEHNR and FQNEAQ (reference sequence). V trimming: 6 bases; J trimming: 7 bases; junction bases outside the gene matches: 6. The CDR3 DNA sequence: TGTGCCAGCAGTTACGGGACAGGGATTGGCTACACCTTC. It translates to CASSYGTGIGYTF.

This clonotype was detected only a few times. CDR3 in amino acids: CSALQRYEAFF. DNA of the CDR3: TGCAGTGCTCTACAACGCTATGAAGCTTTCTTT. The gene calls are TRBV20-1 and TRBJ1-1; no clear D gene. The V end lost 5 bases, the J end lost 7 bases, and 11 bases lay between the germline ends. In germline, CDR1 is DFQATT, CDR2 SNEGSKA (reference sequence). The CDR3 length is 11 residues.

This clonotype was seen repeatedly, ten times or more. The CDR3 here is CASSQDRLGGYTF. CDR3 nucleotide sequence: TGTGCCAGCAGTCAGGACAGGTTGGGTGGCTACACCTTC. The chain links TRBV7-3 to TRBJ1-2, with TRBD1 matching 7 bases. J was trimmed by 7 bases and V by 6 bases; bases with no gene match: 8. The CDR3 has 13 residues. The germline V gene has CDR1 SGHTA and CDR2 FQGTGA.

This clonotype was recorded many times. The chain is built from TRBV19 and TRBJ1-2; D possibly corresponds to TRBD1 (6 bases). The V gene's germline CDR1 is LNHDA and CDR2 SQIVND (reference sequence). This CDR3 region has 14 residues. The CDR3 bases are TGTGCTTCCCAGGGCAGGGCAGGGGACTATGGCTACACCTTC. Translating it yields CASQGRAGDYGYTF.

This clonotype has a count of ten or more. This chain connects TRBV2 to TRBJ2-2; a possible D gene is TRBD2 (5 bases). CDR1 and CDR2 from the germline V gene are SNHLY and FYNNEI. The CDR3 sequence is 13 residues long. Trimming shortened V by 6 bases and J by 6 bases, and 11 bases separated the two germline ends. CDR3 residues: CASSTTLAGELFF. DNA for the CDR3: TGTGCCAGCAGCACCACACTAGCCGGGGAGCTGTTTTTT.

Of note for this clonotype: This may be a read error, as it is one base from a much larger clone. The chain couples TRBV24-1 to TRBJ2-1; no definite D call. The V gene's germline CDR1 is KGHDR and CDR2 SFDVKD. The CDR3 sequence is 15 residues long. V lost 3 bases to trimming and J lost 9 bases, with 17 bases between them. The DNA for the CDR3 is TGTGCCACCAGTGATGCCCGGGCAGCGCACAGTGAGCAGTTCTTC. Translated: CATSDARAAHSEQFF.

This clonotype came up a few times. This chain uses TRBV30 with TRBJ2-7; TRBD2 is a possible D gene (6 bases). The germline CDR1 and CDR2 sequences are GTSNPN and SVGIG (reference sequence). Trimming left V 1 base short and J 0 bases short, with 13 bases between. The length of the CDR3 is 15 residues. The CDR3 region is CAWSAWDWSSYEQYF. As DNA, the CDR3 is TGTGCCTGGAGTGCCTGGGACTGGAGCTCCTACGAGCAGTACTTC.

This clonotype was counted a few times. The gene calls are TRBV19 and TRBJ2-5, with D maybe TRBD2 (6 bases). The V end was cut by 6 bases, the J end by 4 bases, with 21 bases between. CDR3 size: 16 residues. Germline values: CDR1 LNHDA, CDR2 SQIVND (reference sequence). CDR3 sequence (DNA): TGTGCCAGTAGAAAGGCGGGACCGACTAGTCCAGAGACCCAGTACTTC. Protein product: CASRKAGPTSPETQYF.

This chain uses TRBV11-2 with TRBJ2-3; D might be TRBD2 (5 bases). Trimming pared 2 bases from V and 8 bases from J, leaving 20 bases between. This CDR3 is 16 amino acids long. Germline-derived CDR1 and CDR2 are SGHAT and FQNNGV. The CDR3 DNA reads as TGTGCCAGCAGCTTAAGAGGTCCTTCTAGCACGGGTACGCAGTATTTT. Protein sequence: CASSLRGPSSTGTQYF.

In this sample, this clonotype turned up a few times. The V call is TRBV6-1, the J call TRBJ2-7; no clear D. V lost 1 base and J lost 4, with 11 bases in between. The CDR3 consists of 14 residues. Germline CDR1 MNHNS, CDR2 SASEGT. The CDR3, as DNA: TGTGCCAGCAGTGAAGTACGTGGTTGGTACGAGCAGTACTTC. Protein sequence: CASSEVRGWYEQYF.

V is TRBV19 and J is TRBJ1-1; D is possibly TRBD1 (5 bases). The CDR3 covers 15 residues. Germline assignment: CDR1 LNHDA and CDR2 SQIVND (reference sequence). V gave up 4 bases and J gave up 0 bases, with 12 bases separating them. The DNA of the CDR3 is TGTGCCAGTAGTAGTTCAGGGTTTGTGAACACTGAAGCTTTCTTT. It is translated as CASSSSGFVNTEAFF.

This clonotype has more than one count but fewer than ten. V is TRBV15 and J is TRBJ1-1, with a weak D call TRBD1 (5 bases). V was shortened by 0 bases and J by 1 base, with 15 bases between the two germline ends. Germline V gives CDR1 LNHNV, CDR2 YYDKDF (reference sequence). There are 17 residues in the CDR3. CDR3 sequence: CATSREGRVEKNTEAFF. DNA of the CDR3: TGTGCCACCAGCAGAGAGGGCAGGGTGGAAAAGAACACTGAAGCTTTCTTT. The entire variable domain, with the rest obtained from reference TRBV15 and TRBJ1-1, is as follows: DAMVIQNPRYQVTQFGKPVTLSCSQTLNHNVMYWYQQKSSQAPKLLFHYYDKDFNNEADTPDNFQSRRPNTSFCFLDIRSPGLGDTAMYLCATSREGRVEKNTEAFFGQGTRLTVV.

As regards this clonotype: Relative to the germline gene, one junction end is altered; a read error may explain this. For the CDR3, the DNA is TGTGCCAGCAGTTCGGTCTTAACCCAGTACTTC. Its translation: CASSSVLTQYF. The chain is built from TRBV10-3 and TRBJ2-5, with D unclear. The CDR3 spans 11 residues. The germline V gene has CDR1 ENHRY and CDR2 SYGVKD.

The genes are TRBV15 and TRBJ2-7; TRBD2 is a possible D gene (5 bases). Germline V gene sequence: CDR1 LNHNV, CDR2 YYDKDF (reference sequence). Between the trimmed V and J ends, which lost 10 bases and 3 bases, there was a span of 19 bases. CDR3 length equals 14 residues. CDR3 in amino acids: CASTIPREGYEQYF. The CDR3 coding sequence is TGTGCCAGCACAATACCCAGAGAGGGCTACGAGCAGTACTTC.

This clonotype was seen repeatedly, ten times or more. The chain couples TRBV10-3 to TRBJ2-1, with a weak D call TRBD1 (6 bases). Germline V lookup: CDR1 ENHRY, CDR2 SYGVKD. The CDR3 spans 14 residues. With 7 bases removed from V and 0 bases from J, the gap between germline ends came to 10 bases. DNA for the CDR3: TGTGCCATCACACAGGGTTTCTCCTACAATGAGCAGTTCTTC. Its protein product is CAITQGFSYNEQFF.